This T cell receptor beta chain was recovered during a study of OX40 agonist ivuxolimab in advanced cancers. The data were produced by immunoSEQ multiplex PCR, yet TCRdb's version contains in-frame clones alone and is incomplete. The data contain roughly 6,800 clones, around 82% of them singletons. This CDR3 has 13 residues. Looked up from germline, CDR1 is ENHRY and CDR2 is SYGVKD. Trimming took 0 bases from V and 1 from J, leaving 3 bases between them. This sequence was found in an adult with an advanced solid tumor such as melanoma, head and neck, liver or kidney cancer. This chain connects TRBV10-3 to TRBJ1-1; D is unclear. This specimen was CD4+ or CD8+ T cells sorted from blood, taken in a trial of the OX40 agonist ivuxolimab. The CDR3 coding sequence is TGTGCCATCAGTGAGTCGGAGAACACTGAAGCTTTCTTT. It encodes CAISESENTEAFF.